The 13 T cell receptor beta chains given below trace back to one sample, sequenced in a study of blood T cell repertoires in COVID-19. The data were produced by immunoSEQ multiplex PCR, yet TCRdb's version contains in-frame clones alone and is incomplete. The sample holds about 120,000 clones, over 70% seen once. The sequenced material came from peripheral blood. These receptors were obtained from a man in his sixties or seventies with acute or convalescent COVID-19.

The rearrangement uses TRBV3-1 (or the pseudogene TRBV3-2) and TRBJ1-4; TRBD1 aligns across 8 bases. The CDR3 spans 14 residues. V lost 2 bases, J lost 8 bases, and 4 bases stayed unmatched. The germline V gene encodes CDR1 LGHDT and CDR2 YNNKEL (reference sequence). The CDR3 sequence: CASSQTDRGEKLFF. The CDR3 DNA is TGTGCCAGCAGCCAAACAGACAGGGGCGAAAAACTGTTTTTT.

Here the CDR3 DNA reads TGTGCCACCAGCAGAAATATAGCGTACGAGCAGTACTTC. It codes for CATSRNIAYEQYF. V usage is TRBV15 and J usage is TRBJ2-7; D is perhaps TRBD2 (5 bases). Germline CDR1 LNHNV, CDR2 YYDKDF (reference sequence). Trimming pared 2 bases from V and 4 bases from J, leaving 9 bases between. The CDR3 runs to 13 residues. Combining the CDR3 with reference TRBV15 and TRBJ2-7 gives the whole variable domain DAMVIQNPRYQVTQFGKPVTLSCSQTLNHNVMYWYQQKSSQAPKLLFHYYDKDFNNEADTPDNFQSRRPNTSFCFLDIRSPGLGDTAMYLCATSRNIAYEQYFGPGTRLTVT.

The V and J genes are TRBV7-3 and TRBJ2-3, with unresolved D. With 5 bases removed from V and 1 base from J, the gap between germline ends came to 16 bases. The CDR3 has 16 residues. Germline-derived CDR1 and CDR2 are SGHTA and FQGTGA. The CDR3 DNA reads TGTGCCAGCAGCCAGACCACCGGAACAGGCACAGATACGCAGTATTTT. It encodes CASSQTTGTGTDTQYF.

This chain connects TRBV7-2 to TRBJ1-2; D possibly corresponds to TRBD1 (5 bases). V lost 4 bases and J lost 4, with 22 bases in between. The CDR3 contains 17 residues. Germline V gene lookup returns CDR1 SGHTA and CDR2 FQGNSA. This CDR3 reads CASSSDYTPGGVYGYTF. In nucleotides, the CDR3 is TGTGCCAGCAGCTCGGACTACACTCCGGGGGGGGTCTATGGCTACACCTTC.

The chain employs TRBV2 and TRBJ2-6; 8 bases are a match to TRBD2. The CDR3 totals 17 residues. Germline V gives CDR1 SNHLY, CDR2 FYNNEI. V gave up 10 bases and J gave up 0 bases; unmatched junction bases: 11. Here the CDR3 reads CAIGRGGLPSGANVLTF. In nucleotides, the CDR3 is TGTGCCATAGGTCGGGGGGGGCTCCCCTCTGGGGCCAACGTCCTGACTTTC.

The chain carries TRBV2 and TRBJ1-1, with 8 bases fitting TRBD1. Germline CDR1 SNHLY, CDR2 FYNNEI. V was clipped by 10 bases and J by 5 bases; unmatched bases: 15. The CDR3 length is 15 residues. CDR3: CATQTGEGFGTEAFF. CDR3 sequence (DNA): TGTGCCACCCAGACAGGGGAGGGTTTTGGAACTGAAGCTTTCTTT.

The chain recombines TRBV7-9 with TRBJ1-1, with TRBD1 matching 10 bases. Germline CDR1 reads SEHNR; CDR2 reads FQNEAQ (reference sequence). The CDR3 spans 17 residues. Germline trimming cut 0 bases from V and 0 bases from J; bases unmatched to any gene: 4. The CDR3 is CASSLAGTGAMNTEAFF. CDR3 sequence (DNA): TGTGCCAGCAGCTTAGCCGGGACAGGGGCTATGAACACTGAAGCTTTCTTT. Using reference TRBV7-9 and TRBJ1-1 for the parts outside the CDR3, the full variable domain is DTGVSQNPRHKITKRGQNVTFRCDPISEHNRLYWYRQTLGQGPEFLTYFQNEAQLEKSRLLSDRFSAERPKGSFSTLEIQRTEQGDSAMYLCASSLAGTGAMNTEAFFGQGTRLTVV.

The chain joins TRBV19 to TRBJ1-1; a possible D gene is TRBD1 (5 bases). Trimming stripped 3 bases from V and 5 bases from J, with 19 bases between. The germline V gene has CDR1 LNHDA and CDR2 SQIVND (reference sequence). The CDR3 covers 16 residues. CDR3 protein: CASSISALSGGTEAFF. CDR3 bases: TGTGCCAGTAGTATCAGTGCCTTGAGCGGGGGTACTGAAGCTTTCTTT.

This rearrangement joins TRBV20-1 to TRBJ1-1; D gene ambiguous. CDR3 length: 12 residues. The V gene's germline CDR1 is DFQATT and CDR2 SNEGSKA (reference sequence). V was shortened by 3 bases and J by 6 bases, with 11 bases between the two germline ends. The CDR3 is CSASSGTAEAFF. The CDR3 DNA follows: TGCAGTGCTAGTTCGGGTACCGCTGAAGCTTTCTTT.

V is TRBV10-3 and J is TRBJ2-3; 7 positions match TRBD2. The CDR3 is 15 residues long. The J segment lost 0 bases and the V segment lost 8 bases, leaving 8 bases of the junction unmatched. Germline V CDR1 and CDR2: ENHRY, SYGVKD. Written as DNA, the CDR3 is TGTGCCATCGGGAGGGGAATGGGGAGCACAGATACGCAGTATTTT. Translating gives CAIGRGMGSTDTQYF.

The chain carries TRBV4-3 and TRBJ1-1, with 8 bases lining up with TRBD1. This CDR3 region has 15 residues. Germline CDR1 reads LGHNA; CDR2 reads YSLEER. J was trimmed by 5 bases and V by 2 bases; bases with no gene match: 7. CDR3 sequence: CASSQRATGATEAFF. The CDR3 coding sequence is TGCGCCAGCAGCCAAAGGGCGACAGGGGCTACTGAAGCTTTCTTT.

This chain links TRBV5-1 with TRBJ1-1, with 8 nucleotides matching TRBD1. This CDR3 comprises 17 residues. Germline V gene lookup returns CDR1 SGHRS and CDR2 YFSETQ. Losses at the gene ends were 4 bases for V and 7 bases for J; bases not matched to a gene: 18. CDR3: CASSLIPPGAGGGEAFF. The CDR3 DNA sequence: TGCGCCAGCAGCCTCATTCCTCCCGGGGCAGGGGGCGGTGAAGCTTTCTTT.

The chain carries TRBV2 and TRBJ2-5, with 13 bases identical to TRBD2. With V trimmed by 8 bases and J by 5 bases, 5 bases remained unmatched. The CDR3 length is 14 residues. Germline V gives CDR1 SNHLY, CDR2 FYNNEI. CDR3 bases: TGTGCCAGCGGCAAGACTAGCGGGGGGGAGACCCAGTACTTC. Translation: CASGKTSGGETQYF.